The source of this TCR beta chain is a study of cytomegalovirus exposure and HLA in healthy donors. In its sample, this clone was seen a few times. The PCR made use of 60 Vbeta and 13 Jbeta primers. Methods used by the authors: Later reanalysis found around 74 million unique TCR beta chains, about 11 million of them shared. Here immunoSEQ multiplex PCR was the method, and the copy in TCRdb shows in-frame clones only, minus some. Clone size and V and J calls were adopted from that table, with D and trimming inferred from the DNA. The data contain 65,000 to 85,000 clones, about 76% of them singletons. The CDR3 is 15 amino acids. CDR1 SGHTA and CDR2 FQGNSA come from the germline V gene. Between the trimmed V and J ends, which lost 5 bases and 8 bases, there was a span of 21 bases. These donors, healthy bone marrow donors, were studied.

The clonotype originates from a male donor in good health and CMV-seropositive. Material: PBMCs. The chain couples TRBV7-2 to TRBJ1-2; no clear D gene. The CDR3 DNA sequence: TGTGCCAGCAGCCCCCGGGGAGTCCGCGGAAGGGGCTACACCTTC. It codes for CASSPRGVRGRGYTF.